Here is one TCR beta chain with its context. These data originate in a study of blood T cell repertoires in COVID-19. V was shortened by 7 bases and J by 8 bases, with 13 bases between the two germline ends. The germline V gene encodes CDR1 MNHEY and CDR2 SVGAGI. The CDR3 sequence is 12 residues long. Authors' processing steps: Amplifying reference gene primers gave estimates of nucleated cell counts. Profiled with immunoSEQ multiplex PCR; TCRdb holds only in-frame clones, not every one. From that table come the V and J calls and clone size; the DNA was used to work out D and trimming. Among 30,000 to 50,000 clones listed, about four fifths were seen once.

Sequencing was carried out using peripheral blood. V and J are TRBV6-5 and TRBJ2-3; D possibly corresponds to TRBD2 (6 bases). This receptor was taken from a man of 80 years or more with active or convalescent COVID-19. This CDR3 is CASTPGGPTQYF. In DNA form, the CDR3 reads TGTGCCAGCACCCCCGGGGGACCTACGCAGTATTTT.